The text below deals with one T cell receptor beta chain. Its antigen is unidentified. This sample is drawn from a study of human T cells and chemical hapten exposure. Notes on the study in general: TCRs above 1 in 1000 frequency did not change with DPC sensitization.

Noted time point: healthy volunteer bleed at 2 weeks. Unfractionated whole blood served as the source for total RNA extraction. The study used a library that attached unique molecular identifiers to individual cDNA molecules. TCRdb fed the RACE reads into MiXCR, producing one record per CDR3 protein. The repertoire holds 100,000 to 150,000 distinct CDR3 sequences, with approximately 8.3% as singletons. The TCR was taken from a male donor in good health. Some clones in this sample may be carry-over from other donors' samples. Sample: whole blood.

The CDR3 loop reads CASSLAGTNYGYTF. The CDR3 DNA reads as TGCGCCAGCAGCCTGGCGGGTACTAACTATGGCTACACCTTC. This chain links TRBV5-1 with TRBJ1-2; D gene unclear. Trimming pared 4 bases from V and 0 bases from J, leaving 10 bases between. Per germline, CDR1 SGHRS and CDR2 YFSETQ. The CDR3 is 14 amino acids.